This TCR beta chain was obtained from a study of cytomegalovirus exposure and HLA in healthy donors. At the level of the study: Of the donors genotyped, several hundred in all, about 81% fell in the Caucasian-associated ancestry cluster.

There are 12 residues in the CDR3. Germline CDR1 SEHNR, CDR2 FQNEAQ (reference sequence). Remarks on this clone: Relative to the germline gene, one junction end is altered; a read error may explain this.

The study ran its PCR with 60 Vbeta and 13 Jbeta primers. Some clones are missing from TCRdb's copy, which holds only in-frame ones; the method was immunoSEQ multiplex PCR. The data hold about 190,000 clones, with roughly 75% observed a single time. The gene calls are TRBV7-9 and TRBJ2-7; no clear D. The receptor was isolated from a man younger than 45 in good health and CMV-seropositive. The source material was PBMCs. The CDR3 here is CSSSLERYEQYF. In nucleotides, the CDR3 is TGTTCCAGCAGCTTGGAGCGCTACGAGCAGTACTTC.